The next 21 T cell receptor beta chains were all read from a single sample in a study of beta chain features in type 1 diabetes. cDNA synthesis used the whole RNA isolate, giving expressed TCRB sequences. TCRdb's copy holds only in-frame clones and misses some; the assay was immunoSEQ multiplex PCR. This table holds about 470,000 clones, 30% found once. Material for sequencing was naive CD4+ T cells from blood. All receptors come from a man aged 18 to 30 in good health.

V is TRBV30 and J is TRBJ2-5; D gene unclear. The germline CDR1 and CDR2 sequences are GTSNPN and SVGIG (reference sequence). The CDR3 extends over 14 amino acids. Trimming shortened V by 1 base and J by 6 bases, and 15 bases separated the two germline ends. The CDR3 protein is CAWSAGRSTQTQYF. The CDR3 DNA follows: TGTGCCTGGAGTGCCGGCAGAAGTACTCAGACCCAGTACTTC.

Here the CDR3 reads CAWSVNWERSYEQYF. CDR3 in DNA: TGTGCCTGGAGTGTAAACTGGGAAAGATCCTACGAGCAGTACTTC. V and J are TRBV30 and TRBJ2-7; D is undetermined. The CDR3 covers 15 residues. Germline loops: CDR1 GTSNPN, CDR2 SVGIG (reference sequence). Trimming stripped 0 bases from V and 1 base from J, with 13 bases between.

This clone appeared a few times. The chain couples TRBV30 to TRBJ2-1; either TRBD1 or TRBD2 may supply D (5 bases each). The germline V gene encodes CDR1 GTSNPN and CDR2 SVGIG (reference sequence). The CDR3 is 14 residues long. Between the trimmed V and J ends, which lost 4 bases and 4 bases, there was a span of 14 bases. The CDR3 coding sequence is TGTGCCTGGAAGAAAGGGACCCAATACAATGAGCAGTTCTTC. Its protein product is CAWKKGTQYNEQFF.

The chain is built from TRBV7-2 and TRBJ2-7, with D tentatively TRBD1 (6 bases). CDR1 SGHTA and CDR2 FQGNSA come from the germline V gene. The CDR3 consists of 14 residues. Trimming took off 2 bases at V and 4 bases at J, with 12 bases between the two ends. Here the CDR3 reads CASSLNQGPYEQYF. The DNA of the CDR3 is TGTGCCAGCAGCTTAAACCAGGGGCCGTACGAGCAGTACTTC.

This clone was observed a handful of times. The CDR3 nucleotides are TGCGCCAGCAGCCTTCTGGTTCTTGGAGATCAGCCCCAGCATTTT. Protein: CASSLLVLGDQPQHF. The chain employs TRBV4-1 and TRBJ1-5; D unresolved. CDR1 and CDR2 (germline): MGHRA, YSYEKL. This CDR3 has 15 residues. V was pared by 4 bases and J by 5 bases, with 15 bases between.

The chain joins TRBV5-4 to TRBJ2-5; tentative D call: TRBD1 (5 bases). The CDR3 sequence is 13 residues long. Trimming took 4 bases from V and 4 from J, leaving 11 bases between them. Germline V gene lookup returns CDR1 SGHNT and CDR2 YYREEE (reference sequence). CDR3 protein: CASSAGSGETQYF. CDR3 nucleotides: TGTGCCAGCAGCGCAGGGTCGGGAGAGACCCAGTACTTC.

This clone came up a few times. V and J are TRBV4-2 and TRBJ2-1; maybe TRBD1 (5 bases). This CDR3 spans 14 amino acids. Trimming took 1 base from V and 8 from J, leaving 12 bases between them. CDR1 and CDR2 (germline): LGHNA, YNFKEQ. The CDR3 reads CASSQGPGMHEQFF. CDR3 nucleotides: TGTGCCAGCAGCCAAGGTCCAGGGATGCATGAGCAGTTCTTC.

This clone has more than one count but fewer than ten. This sequence joins TRBV11-1 and TRBJ1-2, with 7 bases aligning to TRBD1. This CDR3 region has 15 residues. The V segment lost 6 bases and the J segment 7 bases; nucleotides outside the gene matches: 14. Per germline, CDR1 SGHAT and CDR2 FQDESV (reference sequence). The CDR3 coding sequence is TGTGCCAGCAGTTTAAGGACAGGCCCGGGGAGTGGCTACACCTTC. As protein: CASSLRTGPGSGYTF.

The DNA for the CDR3 is TGTGCCAGCTCTCGGGGGAGCGGCACTGAAGCTTTCTTT. This codes for CASSRGSGTEAFF. V is TRBV28 and J is TRBJ1-1; TRBD1 is a possible D gene (5 bases). CDR1 MDHEN and CDR2 SYDVKM come from the germline V gene. The CDR3 is 13 residues long. V was pared by 8 bases and J by 4 bases, with 14 bases between.

The gene calls are TRBV5-4 and TRBJ2-7, with a weak D call TRBD2 (5 bases). CDR1 and CDR2 from the germline V gene are SGHNT and YYREEE (reference sequence). This CDR3 spans 15 amino acids. Trimming stripped 2 bases from V and 0 bases from J, with 12 bases between. CDR3 loop: CASSFVGKSSYEQYF. The CDR3 region has the DNA TGTGCCAGCAGCTTTGTCGGGAAGAGCTCCTACGAGCAGTACTTC.

This sequence joins TRBV11-2 and TRBJ2-5; TRBD1 matches 7 bases. The CDR3 has 15 amino acids. Germline V gives CDR1 SGHAT, CDR2 FQNNGV. Trimming removed 0 bases from V and 6 bases from J; junction bases left unmatched: 7. CDR3 residues: CASSLEVTQGKTQYF. The CDR3 DNA follows: TGTGCCAGCAGCTTAGAGGTTACACAGGGGAAGACCCAGTACTTC.

This clone was recorded a few times. The gene calls are TRBV13 and TRBJ1-2; tentatively, D is TRBD1 (6 bases). Trimming took 5 bases from V and 2 from J, leaving 12 bases between them. The germline CDR1 and CDR2 sequences are PRHDT and FYEKMQ (reference sequence). This CDR3 spans 14 amino acids. In nucleotides, the CDR3 is TGTGCCAGCAGCCCACGGACAGCAAACTATGGCTACACCTTC. Encoded protein: CASSPRTANYGYTF.

The chain combines TRBV11-1 with TRBJ2-7; 7 nucleotides agree with TRBD2. CDR3 length: 15 amino acids. Germline lookup yields CDR1 SGHAT and CDR2 FQDESV (reference sequence). The V gene end was trimmed by 1 base and the J gene end by 2 bases; junction bases not matched to a gene: 5. The CDR3 DNA reads as TGTGCCAGCAGCTTAGGCGCGGGAGCACCCTACGAGCAGTACTTC. Amino acid sequence: CASSLGAGAPYEQYF.

CDR3 sequence reads: CASSDATVKTQYF. The CDR3 DNA follows: TGTGCCAGCAGTGATGCGACAGTGAAGACCCAGTACTTC. The chain joins TRBV25-1 to TRBJ2-5; D might be TRBD1 (5 bases). This CDR3 contains 13 residues. CDR1 is MGHDK and CDR2 is SYGVNS in the germline V gene. Trimming took 3 bases from V and 6 from J, leaving 11 bases between them.

The rearrangement links TRBV25-1 to TRBJ2-1; 11 bases align to TRBD2. The CDR3 runs to 16 residues. Trimming took 7 bases from V and 9 from J; bases not matched to a gene: 14. Germline V gene sequence: CDR1 MGHDK, CDR2 SYGVNS. CDR3 DNA: TGTGCCAGCAAGCCCTATGTCGGGACTAGCGGCAGTGAGCAGTTCTTC. Protein: CASKPYVGTSGSEQFF. Using reference TRBV25-1 and TRBJ2-1 for the parts outside the CDR3, the full variable domain is EADIYQTPRYLVIGTGKKITLECSQTMGHDKMYWYQQDPGMELHLIHYSYGVNSTEKGDLSSESTVSRIRTEHFPLTLESARPSHTSQYLCASKPYVGTSGSEQFFGPGTRLTVL.

The rearrangement joins TRBV28 to TRBJ2-4; D remains unclear. V lost 1 base and J 1 base, leaving 14 bases between the germline ends. Germline values: CDR1 MDHEN, CDR2 SYDVKM. This CDR3 has 17 residues. The CDR3 region has the DNA TGTGCCAGCAGTTTATCGTTTCGGGCATCGGCCAAAAACATTCAGTACTTC. This translates into CASSLSFRASAKNIQYF.

CDR3: CASSSLGGRSYNEQFF. The CDR3 DNA sequence: TGTGCCAGCAGTTCCCTAGGGGGAAGGTCCTACAATGAGCAGTTCTTC. The rearrangement links TRBV6-5 to TRBJ2-1; D possibly corresponds to TRBD1 (6 bases). Trimming shortened V by 4 bases and J by 1 base, and 14 bases separated the two germline ends. Germline CDR1 MNHEY, CDR2 SVGAGI. This CDR3 comprises 16 residues.

There are a few counts of this clone. The rearrangement links TRBV2 to TRBJ2-1; possible D gene TRBD1, 5 bases. Trimming took 5 bases from V and 8 from J, leaving 7 bases between them. The CDR3 is 11 amino acids. Germline V gives CDR1 SNHLY, CDR2 FYNNEI. The CDR3 protein is CASSPRDEQFF. In DNA, the CDR3 is TGTGCCAGCAGTCCCAGGGATGAGCAGTTCTTC.

This chain links TRBV29-1 with TRBJ2-6, with 9 positions matching TRBD1. CDR1 and CDR2 (germline): SQVTM, ANQGSEA. V shed 1 base and J 2 bases; nucleotides not matched to a gene: 9. This CDR3 comprises 18 residues. DNA of the CDR3: TGCAGCGTTGAAGGAAGCCGGGACAGGGTGACTGGGGCCAACGTCCTGACTTTC. Amino acids: CSVEGSRDRVTGANVLTF.

This clone was seen only once. This chain uses TRBV5-1 with TRBJ1-1, with a possible D match to TRBD1 (5 bases). This CDR3 is 14 amino acids long. In germline, CDR1 is SGHRS, CDR2 YFSETQ. V was clipped by 4 bases and J by 5 bases, with 15 bases between them. CDR3 residues: CASSPGTEGTEAFF. CDR3 sequence (DNA): TGCGCCAGCAGCCCCGGGACCGAGGGGACTGAAGCTTTCTTT.

This clone has more than one count but fewer than ten. The V call is TRBV4-3, the J call TRBJ2-1; 10 bases fit TRBD2. The CDR3 is 16 residues long. The V gene end was trimmed by 4 bases and the J gene end by 2 bases; junction bases not matched to a gene: 5. Per germline, CDR1 LGHNA and CDR2 YSLEER. CDR3 in amino acids: CASSRLTSGTYNEQFF. Here the CDR3 DNA reads TGCGCCAGCAGCCGGTTAACTAGCGGGACCTACAATGAGCAGTTCTTC.